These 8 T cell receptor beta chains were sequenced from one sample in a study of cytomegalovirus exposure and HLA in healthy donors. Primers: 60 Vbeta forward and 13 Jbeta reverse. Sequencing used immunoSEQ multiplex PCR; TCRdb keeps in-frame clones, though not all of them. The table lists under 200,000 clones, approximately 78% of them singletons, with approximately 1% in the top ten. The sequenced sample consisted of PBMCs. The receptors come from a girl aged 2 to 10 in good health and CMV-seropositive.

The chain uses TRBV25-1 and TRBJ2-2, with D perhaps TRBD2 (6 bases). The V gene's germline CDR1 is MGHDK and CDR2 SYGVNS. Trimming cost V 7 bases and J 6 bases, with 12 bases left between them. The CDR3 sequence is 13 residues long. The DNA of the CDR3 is TGTGCCAGCACCGAAGGAGGGGCCGGGGAGCTGTTTTTT. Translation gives CASTEGGAGELFF.

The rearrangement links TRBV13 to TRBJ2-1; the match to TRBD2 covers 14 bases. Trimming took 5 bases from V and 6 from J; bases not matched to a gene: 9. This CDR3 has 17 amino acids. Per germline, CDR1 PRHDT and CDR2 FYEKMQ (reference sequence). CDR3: CASSPRTSGRSSNEQFF. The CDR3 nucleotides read TGTGCCAGCAGCCCCCGGACTAGCGGGAGGTCAAGCAATGAGCAGTTCTTC.

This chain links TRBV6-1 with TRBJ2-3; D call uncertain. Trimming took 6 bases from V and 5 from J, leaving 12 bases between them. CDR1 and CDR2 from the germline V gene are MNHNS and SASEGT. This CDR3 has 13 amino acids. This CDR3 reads CASRIHQKDTQYF. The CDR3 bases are TGTGCCAGCAGAATACATCAAAAAGATACGCAGTATTTT.

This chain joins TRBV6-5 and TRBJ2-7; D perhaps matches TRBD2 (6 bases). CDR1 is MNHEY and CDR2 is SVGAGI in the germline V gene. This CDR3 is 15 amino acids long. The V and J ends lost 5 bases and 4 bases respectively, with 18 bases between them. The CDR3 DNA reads TGTGCCAGCAGTCAGCCTAGCATGGGGAGGTACGAGCAGTACTTC. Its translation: CASSQPSMGRYEQYF.

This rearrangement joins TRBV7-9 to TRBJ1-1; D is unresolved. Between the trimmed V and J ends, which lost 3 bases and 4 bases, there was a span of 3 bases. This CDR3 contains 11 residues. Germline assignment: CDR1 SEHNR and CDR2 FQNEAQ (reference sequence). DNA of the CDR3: TGTGCCAGCAGCTTCGGCACTGAAGCTTTCTTT. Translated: CASSFGTEAFF.

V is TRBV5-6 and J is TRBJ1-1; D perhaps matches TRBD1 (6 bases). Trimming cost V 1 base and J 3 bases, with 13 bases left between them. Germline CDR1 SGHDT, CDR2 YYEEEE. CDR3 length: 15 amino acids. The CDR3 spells CASSLLQGSYTEAFF. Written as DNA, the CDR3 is TGTGCCAGCAGCTTGCTTCAGGGGTCCTACACTGAAGCTTTCTTT.

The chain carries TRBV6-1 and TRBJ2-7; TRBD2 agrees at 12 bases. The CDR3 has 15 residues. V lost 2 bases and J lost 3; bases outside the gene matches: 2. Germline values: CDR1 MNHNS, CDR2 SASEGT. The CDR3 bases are TGTGCCAGCAGTGAAAGACTAGCGGGAGTCTACGAGCAGTACTTC. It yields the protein CASSERLAGVYEQYF.

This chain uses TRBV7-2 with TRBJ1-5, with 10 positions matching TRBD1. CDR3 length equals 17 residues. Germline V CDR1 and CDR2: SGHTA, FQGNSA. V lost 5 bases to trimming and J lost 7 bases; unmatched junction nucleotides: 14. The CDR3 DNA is TGTGCCAGCAGCCAATCTTCGGGGACAGGGGCGCTGCAGCCCCAGCATTTT. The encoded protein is CASSQSSGTGALQPQHF.